The rows below give T cell receptor beta chains drawn from one sample of a study of cytomegalovirus exposure and HLA in healthy donors. Repertoires were generated with immunoSEQ multiplex PCR, while TCRdb's copy carries only in-frame clones and drops some. The sample holds about 90,000 clones, approximately 78% seen once. Material for sequencing was PBMCs. These TCRs come from a middle-aged woman in good health and CMV-seropositive. CDR3s include the opening cysteine and the closing phenylalanine or tryptophan. D genes are given only for firm matches. Rows may omit the clone size; those that give it use once, few, many or a size class.

clone_size: .; j_call: TRBJ2-7; v_call: TRBV19; d_call: TRBD1; cdr3_aa: CASTRTGNSYEQYF; cdr3_nt: TGTGCCAGTACCAGGACAGGTAATTCCTACGAGCAGTACTTC
clone_size: few; j_call: TRBJ2-3; v_call: TRBV12-5; d_call: TRBD2; cdr3_aa: CASGRGREDTQYF; cdr3_nt: TGTGCTAGTGGTCGGGGGAGGGAAGATACGCAGTATTTT
clone_size: .; j_call: TRBJ1-6; v_call: TRBV6-1; d_call: .; cdr3_aa: CASNWGGDSPLHF; cdr3_nt: TGTGCCAGCAATTGGGGGGGGGATTCACCCCTCCACTTT
clone_size: .; j_call: TRBJ2-1; v_call: TRBV15; d_call: TRBD2; cdr3_aa: CATSRASPGGGGAYNEQFF; cdr3_nt: TGTGCCACCAGCAGAGCTTCTCCGGGAGGGGGGGGCGCCTACAATGAGCAGTTCTTC
clone_size: .; j_call: TRBJ2-1; v_call: TRBV12-5; d_call: TRBD2; cdr3_aa: CASGISGRYNEQFF; cdr3_nt: TGTGCTAGTGGTATAAGCGGGAGATACAATGAGCAGTTCTTC
clone_size: .; j_call: TRBJ1-5; v_call: TRBV28; d_call: .; cdr3_aa: CASSFPGRGRNQPQHF; cdr3_nt: TGTGCCAGCAGTTTTCCCGGTAGGGGCCGAAATCAGCCCCAGCATTTT
clone_size: .; j_call: TRBJ2-1; v_call: TRBV7-9; d_call: .; cdr3_aa: CSSSLMLSSDVYNEQFF; cdr3_nt: TGTTCCAGCAGCTTAATGCTTTCTAGCGACGTATACAATGAGCAGTTCTTC
clone_size: .; j_call: TRBJ2-2; v_call: TRBV4-2; d_call: .; cdr3_aa: CASSQQQGFGTGELFF; cdr3_nt: TGTGCCAGCAGCCAACAACAGGGTTTTGGCACCGGGGAGCTGTTTTTT
clone_size: once; j_call: TRBJ2-2; v_call: TRBV28; d_call: TRBD2; cdr3_aa: CASRGLADTGELFF; cdr3_nt: TGTGCCAGCAGAGGACTAGCGGACACCGGGGAGCTGTTTTTT
clone_size: .; j_call: TRBJ1-3; v_call: TRBV15; d_call: TRBD1; cdr3_aa: CATSRQGSGNTIYF; cdr3_nt: TGTGCCACCAGCCGACAGGGCTCTGGAAACACCATATATTTT
clone_size: .; j_call: TRBJ1-5; v_call: TRBV27; d_call: .; cdr3_aa: CASSPQTTGFSNQPQHF; cdr3_nt: TGTGCCAGCAGTCCCCAGACCACAGGGTTTAGCAATCAGCCCCAGCATTTT
clone_size: few; j_call: TRBJ1-4; v_call: TRBV7-9; d_call: .; cdr3_aa: CASSSGRGGHEKLFF; cdr3_nt: TGTGCCAGCAGCTCCGGGAGGGGAGGGCATGAAAAACTGTTTTTT
clone_size: .; j_call: TRBJ1-5; v_call: TRBV2; d_call: .; cdr3_aa: CASREPGLGYQPQHF; cdr3_nt: TGTGCCAGCAGGGAACCGGGACTGGGGTATCAGCCCCAGCATTTT
clone_size: .; j_call: TRBJ2-7; v_call: TRBV4-1; d_call: TRBD2; cdr3_aa: CASSALLAGGPYEQYF; cdr3_nt: TGCGCCAGCAGCGCCCTACTAGCGGGAGGCCCCTACGAGCAGTACTTC
clone_size: .; j_call: TRBJ1-2; v_call: TRBV5-4; d_call: TRBD1; cdr3_aa: CASSLGGTANYGCTF; cdr3_nt: TGTGCCAGCAGCTTAGGCGGGACAGCTAACTATGGCTGCACCTTC
clone_size: few; j_call: TRBJ1-5; v_call: TRBV25-1; d_call: .; cdr3_aa: CAWGPYSNQPQHF; cdr3_nt: TGTGCCTGGGGCCCTTATAGCAATCAGCCCCAGCATTTT
clone_size: few; j_call: TRBJ2-2; v_call: TRBV11-2; d_call: .; cdr3_aa: CASSLDGGSGELFF; cdr3_nt: TGTGCCAGCAGCTTAGACGGGGGATCCGGGGAGCTGTTTTTT
clone_size: .; j_call: TRBJ1-2; v_call: TRBV27; d_call: TRBD1; cdr3_aa: CASSLSLGQGGGYTF; cdr3_nt: TGTGCCAGCAGTTTGTCTTTGGGACAGGGTGGTGGCTACACCTTC
clone_size: once; j_call: TRBJ1-5; v_call: TRBV7-9; d_call: .; cdr3_aa: CASSLGGVGQPQHF; cdr3_nt: TGTGCCAGCAGCTTAGGGGGGGTAGGTCAGCCCCAGCATTTT
clone_size: .; j_call: TRBJ2-1; v_call: TRBV6-5; d_call: .; cdr3_aa: CASSEQFHNEQFF; cdr3_nt: TGTGCCAGCAGTGAACAGTTTCACAATGAGCAGTTCTTC
clone_size: .; j_call: TRBJ2-1; v_call: TRBV4-3; d_call: TRBD2; cdr3_aa: CASSQDPTSAEQFF; cdr3_nt: TGCGCCAGCAGCCAAGATCCCACTAGCGCTGAGCAGTTCTTC
clone_size: .; j_call: TRBJ1-2; v_call: TRBV30; d_call: .; cdr3_aa: CAWSAQGYGYTF; cdr3_nt: TGTGCCTGGAGTGCCCAGGGCTATGGCTACACCTTC